This T cell receptor (beta chain) was identified during a study of blood T cells in healthy people across ages. The overall study: In model experiments, template switching was able to capture about one barcoded beta molecule for every two T cells that were present.

Points from the study as a whole: Naive CD4+ cells and diversity were both higher in long-lived donors than in aged donors. Per-million-T-cell TCR beta diversity fell roughly linearly with age.

Sample donors were healthy Caucasian individuals that came from Russia, aged roughly 6 to 95. A J-beta primer mix and a sample-barcoded 5' primer were used in a second PCR of about 6 to 12 cycles. TCRdb reprocessed the 5' RACE reads with MiXCR, giving one entry per CDR3 protein. Altogether under 2,000,000 distinct CDR3 sequences are present, around 48% being singletons, with the ten largest covering approximately 2.1%. Trimming removed 2 bases from V and 1 base from J, with 11 bases in between. The CDR3 sequence is 15 residues long. Looked up from germline, CDR1 is SNHLY and CDR2 is FYNNEI. On this clonotype itself: Its matching antigen is unknown.

The chain carries TRBV2 and TRBJ1-1; D remains unclear. The TCR originated in a woman aged 40 to 49 in good health. Input material: blood. Here the CDR3 DNA reads TGTGCCAGCAGTGAAATACCGGGCCCGAACACTGAAGCTTTCTTT. Translating gives CASSEIPGPNTEAFF.